This T cell receptor beta chain was captured in a study of blood T cell repertoires in COVID-19. As for the study in general: COVID-19 samples, acute and convalescent, were from the United States, Italy and Spain.

Germline V gene sequence: CDR1 LNHDA, CDR2 SQIVND (reference sequence). This CDR3 has 14 amino acids. V dropped 7 bases and J dropped 1; count of bases not matched to a gene: 4. Sequencing was performed with immunoSEQ multiplex PCR; in TCRdb, only in-frame clones are kept and a portion is missing. Among around 400,000 clones listed, 88% were seen once. This clonotype was obtained from a woman in her late teens or twenties who had been exposed to COVID-19. Specimen: PBMCs or T cells enriched from blood (not recorded which). V is TRBV19 and J is TRBJ1-1; 9 bases are shared with TRBD1. CDR3 protein: CASIRTGANTEAFF. DNA for the CDR3: TGTGCCAGTATTAGGACAGGGGCGAACACTGAAGCTTTCTTT. Full variable domain (missing parts from reference TRBV19 and TRBJ1-1): DGGITQSPKYLFRKEGQNVTLSCEQNLNHDAMYWYRQDPGQGLRLIYYSQIVNDFQKGDIAEGYSVSREKKESFPLTVTSAQKNPTAFYLCASIRTGANTEAFFGQGTRLTVV.